These 23 T cell receptor beta chains were sequenced from one sample in a study of immune evolution from preneoplasia to lung adenocarcinoma. The data were produced by immunoSEQ multiplex PCR, yet TCRdb's version contains in-frame clones alone and is incomplete. The sample holds 9,500 to 10,000 clones, about 88% seen once. Material: FFPE invasive lung adenocarcinoma tissue. The source of these receptors is a person aged 70 to 85 with invasive lung adenocarcinoma. Some clones in this sample may be carry-over from other donors' samples.

V and J are TRBV6-1 and TRBJ1-1; 9 nucleotides agree with TRBD1. The CDR3 runs 14 residues. V shed 6 bases and J 3 bases; nucleotides not matched to a gene: 5. Germline CDR1 is MNHNS and CDR2 is SASEGT. CDR3 sequence (DNA): TGTGCCAGCAGCGCCGACAGGGGGGACACTGAAGCTTTCTTT. Translation gives CASSADRGDTEAFF.

This chain links TRBV5-1 with TRBJ1-2; no reliable D call. This CDR3 spans 13 amino acids. Trimming stripped 4 bases from V and 7 bases from J, with 14 bases between. CDR1 is SGHRS, CDR2 YFSETQ, per germline. The CDR3 spells CASSTWSMGGYTF. CDR3 nucleotides: TGCGCCAGCAGCACCTGGTCGATGGGTGGCTACACCTTC.

The V gene is TRBV19, the J gene TRBJ2-1, with 7 positions matching TRBD1. Germline-derived CDR1 and CDR2 are LNHDA and SQIVND (reference sequence). This CDR3 is built from 13 residues. J gave up 4 bases and V 7 bases, and 4 bases lay outside the gene matches. CDR3 loop: CASKETGYNEQFF. CDR3 nucleotide sequence: TGTGCCAGTAAGGAGACAGGGTACAATGAGCAGTTCTTC.

The CDR3: CAIAPAANYGYTF. In nucleotides, the CDR3 is TGTGCCATCGCGCCGGCGGCTAACTATGGCTACACCTTC. The chain links TRBV10-3 to TRBJ1-2; no firm D call. There are 13 residues in the CDR3. The germline V gene encodes CDR1 ENHRY and CDR2 SYGVKD. The V gene lost 8 bases and the J gene lost 0 bases, with 10 bases spanning the gap.

This clone was found a few times. Other DNA variants within this sample encode the same CDR3. This sequence joins TRBV5-8 and TRBJ2-6; D is ambiguous. This CDR3 spans 15 amino acids. The germline gives CDR1 SGHTS, CDR2 YDEGEE. The germline V and J ends were trimmed by 0 bases and 0 bases, with 4 bases remaining between them. The CDR3 reads CASSLEVSGANVLTF. For the CDR3, the DNA is TGTGCCAGCAGCTTGGAAGTCTCTGGGGCCAACGTCCTGACTTTC.

The CDR3 sequence is CASSPGQAQETQYF. DNA for the CDR3: TGCGCCAGCAGCCCCGGACAGGCCCAAGAGACCCAGTACTTC. The chain combines TRBV4-1 with TRBJ2-5; 7 bases align to TRBD1. This CDR3 has 14 residues. Trimming at V came to 4 bases and at J to 1 base, leaving 3 bases not matched to a gene. The V gene's germline CDR1 is MGHRA and CDR2 YSYEKL.

V is TRBV28 and J is TRBJ2-5; 12 bases match TRBD2. The V segment lost 4 bases and the J segment 7 bases; nucleotides outside the gene matches: 7. Germline lookup yields CDR1 MDHEN and CDR2 SYDVKM. The CDR3 contains 15 residues. The DNA for the CDR3 is TGTGCCAGCAGTTGGTCTAGCGGGAGGGGTCTGACCCAGTACTTC. Residues: CASSWSSGRGLTQYF.

Comments on this clone: One end of the junction fails to match germline, which may point to a read error. This chain connects TRBV7-7 to TRBJ2-1; possibly TRBD2 for D (6 bases). The CDR3 loop spans 14 amino acids. CDR1 SSHAT and CDR2 FNYEAQ come from the germline V gene (reference sequence). CDR3 residues: CASSTGTRPWEQFF. CDR3 DNA sequence: TGTGCTAGCAGCACTGGGACTCGCCCTTGGGAGCAGTTCTTC.

The chain uses TRBV28 and TRBJ2-7; D unclear. V was trimmed by 7 bases and J by 3 bases, leaving 10 bases between them. Germline values: CDR1 MDHEN, CDR2 SYDVKM. The CDR3 sequence is 12 residues long. The chain's CDR3 is CASISQDYEQYF. CDR3 bases: TGTGCCAGCATCTCGCAGGACTACGAGCAGTACTTC.

This chain links TRBV4-1 with TRBJ1-2; 7 bases map to TRBD1. The length of the CDR3 is 16 residues. V gave up 3 bases and J gave up 3 bases; unmatched junction bases: 10. Germline V gives CDR1 MGHRA, CDR2 YSYEKL. The CDR3 loop is CASSHLTGAGYYGYTF. The CDR3 nucleotides read TGCGCCAGCAGCCACCTAACAGGGGCGGGGTACTATGGCTACACCTTC.

This chain links TRBV7-6 with TRBJ2-7, with 8 bases matching TRBD1. The CDR3 has 14 residues. With 2 bases clipped from V and 6 bases from J, the junction kept 6 bases outside the gene matches. CDR1 is SGHVS, CDR2 FNYEAQ, per germline. CDR3: CASSLLDRVGEQYF. The CDR3 DNA is TGTGCCAGCAGCTTATTGGACAGGGTTGGCGAGCAGTACTTC.

Here the CDR3 reads CAWSRDRNTEAFF. The CDR3 DNA sequence: TGTGCCTGGAGCCGCGATAGGAACACTGAAGCTTTCTTT. This chain joins TRBV30 and TRBJ1-1; D unclear. The V end was cut by 3 bases, the J end by 1 base, with 9 bases between. The germline V gene has CDR1 GTSNPN and CDR2 SVGIG (reference sequence). The CDR3 extends over 13 amino acids.

The CDR3 nucleotides are TGTGCCATCAGTGAGTCGACGGACGCGGATACGCAGTATTTT. It is translated as CAISESTDADTQYF. V and J are TRBV10-3 and TRBJ2-3, with D uncertain. This CDR3 comprises 14 residues. The V gene's germline CDR1 is ENHRY and CDR2 SYGVKD. V shed 0 bases and J shed 6 bases, with 10 bases lying between them.

The CDR3 bases are TGTGCCAGCAATCAAAGAGGGCAACCCACCTATGGCTACACCTTC. It translates to CASNQRGQPTYGYTF. J is TRBJ1-2 and V is TRBV2, with D unresolved. This CDR3 spans 15 amino acids. V was trimmed by 7 bases and J by 4 bases, leaving 19 bases between them. CDR1 and CDR2 from the germline V gene are SNHLY and FYNNEI.

This clone occurred once. The chain uses TRBV19 and TRBJ1-1; D ambiguous. CDR3 length equals 13 residues. Deletions cut 3 bases from V and 1 base from J, with 6 bases between. The germline CDR1 and CDR2 sequences are LNHDA and SQIVND (reference sequence). CDR3 protein: CASSIDGNTEAFF. In DNA form, the CDR3 reads TGTGCCAGTAGTATCGACGGGAACACTGAAGCTTTCTTT.

The chain combines TRBV27 with TRBJ2-3; TRBD2 is a possible D gene (5 bases). Germline V CDR1 and CDR2: MNHEY, SMNVEV (reference sequence). This CDR3 region has 14 residues. Deletions cut 5 bases from V and 6 bases from J, with 15 bases between. In DNA form, the CDR3 reads TGTGCCAGCAGTCCGAGGGCCCACGGGGATACGCAGTATTTT. Translating gives CASSPRAHGDTQYF.

V usage is TRBV9 and J usage is TRBJ1-1; 10 bases line up with TRBD1. With 0 bases clipped from V and 8 bases from J, the junction kept 4 bases outside the gene matches. The CDR3 is 14 residues long. Looked up from germline, CDR1 is SGDLS and CDR2 is YYNGEE. CDR3 sequence: CASSVEGTGAEAFF. The CDR3 DNA sequence: TGTGCCAGCAGCGTAGAAGGGACAGGGGCGGAAGCTTTCTTT. The variable domain in full, with the rest retrieved from reference TRBV9 and TRBJ1-1, is DSGVTQTPKHLITATGQRVTLRCSPRSGDLSVYWYQQSLDQGLQFLIQYYNGEERAKGNILERFSAQQFPDLHSELNLSSLELGDSALYFCASSVEGTGAEAFFGQGTRLTVV.

CDR3 sequence: CASSFNQGEKLFF. The CDR3 bases are TGTGCCAGCAGTTTTAATCAGGGAGAAAAACTGTTTTTT. The rearrangement uses TRBV28 and TRBJ1-4; weak D call: TRBD1 (5 bases). V shed 3 bases and J shed 8 bases, with 10 bases lying between them. Germline V lookup: CDR1 MDHEN, CDR2 SYDVKM. The CDR3 has 13 amino acids.

The chain uses TRBV5-4 and TRBJ1-1, with D perhaps matching TRBD1 (5 bases). Germline CDR1 and CDR2: SGHNT and YYREEE (reference sequence). Trimming left V 6 bases short and J 2 bases short, with 11 bases between. This CDR3 is 13 amino acids long. Here the CDR3 DNA reads TGTGCCAGCACCGGGACCTATAACACTGAAGCTTTCTTT. Amino acids: CASTGTYNTEAFF.

The J gene is TRBJ2-2, the V gene TRBV5-1; no reliable D call. Between the trimmed V and J ends, which lost 0 bases and 1 base, there was a span of 1 base. The CDR3 has 13 residues. CDR1 and CDR2 from the germline V gene are SGHRS and YFSETQ. CDR3 loop: CASSLVNTGELFF. The CDR3 DNA sequence: TGCGCCAGCAGCTTGGTGAACACCGGGGAGCTGTTTTTT. Full variable domain (rest looked up from reference TRBV5-1 and TRBJ2-2): KAGVTQTPRYLIKTRGQQVTLSCSPISGHRSVSWYQQTPGQGLQFLFEYFSETQRNKGNFPGRFSGRQFSNSRSEMNVSTLELGDSALYLCASSLVNTGELFFGEGSRLTVL.

The chain joins TRBV6-1 to TRBJ2-7, with D perhaps being TRBD1 or TRBD2 (7 bases each). The CDR3 extends over 14 amino acids. Germline V lookup: CDR1 MNHNS, CDR2 SASEGT. Trimming took off 7 bases at V and 5 bases at J, with 18 bases between the two ends. In DNA form, the CDR3 reads TGTGCCAGCACCCGGGGAGGGGGCCCCCACGAGCAGTACTTC. Its translation: CASTRGGGPHEQYF.

This clone was seen once. The V and J genes are TRBV29-1 and TRBJ1-3, with no clear D. CDR1 is SQVTM and CDR2 is ANQGSEA in the germline V gene. The CDR3 runs to 10 residues. The V gene lost 7 bases and the J gene lost 6 bases, with 7 bases spanning the gap. CDR3 DNA: TGCAGCGCTGGAGAAAACACCATATATTTT. This sequence encodes CSAGENTIYF. Variable domain in full (rest from reference TRBV29-1 and TRBJ1-3): SAVISQKPSRDICQRGTSLTIQCQVDSQVTMMFWYRQQPGQSLTLIATANQGSEATYESGFVIDKFPISRPNLTFSTLTVSNMSPEDSSIYLCSAGENTIYFGEGSWLTVV.

This clone was observed a handful of times. The chain links TRBV25-1 to TRBJ2-3, with TRBD1 matching over 9 bases. The length of the CDR3 is 15 residues. From germline, CDR1 is MGHDK and CDR2 SYGVNS. V lost 2 bases to trimming and J lost 2 bases; unmatched junction nucleotides: 2. DNA for the CDR3: TGTGCCAGCAGTGAAGGGGACAGGGACACAGATACGCAGTATTTT. Its protein is CASSEGDRDTDTQYF.